The 7 T cell receptor beta chains below all came from one sample that was sequenced in a study of blood T cell repertoires in COVID-19 (dated by TCRdb to 2018 to 2021). The library was made by the immunoSEQ multiplex PCR assay. The source is immuneACCESS, and TCRdb retained only in-frame sequences with V and J called. Part of the clones is not carried over; for the studies checked, unresolved V genes explain less than half of this, and the remainder is unexplained. The sample records about 170,000 clones, just under 90% of which are singletons. Clones ranked in the top ten supply over 3.5% of the sample. The sequencing input was peripheral blood. The receptors shown here come from a man aged 18 to 35 with active or convalescent COVID-19.

The chain is built from TRBV5-4 and TRBJ1-4; 7 positions match TRBD1. This CDR3 has 17 amino acids. Unmatched junction bases numbered 10, after V lost 2 bases and J lost 3 bases. The germline gives CDR1 SGHNT, CDR2 YYREEE (reference sequence). The CDR3 reads CASSLQGTGVSNEKLFF. In DNA, the CDR3 is TGTGCCAGCAGCTTACAGGGTACAGGGGTGTCTAATGAAAAACTGTTTTTT.

The chain couples TRBV5-1 to TRBJ2-2; D uncertain. The CDR3 totals 14 residues. Per germline, CDR1 SGHRS and CDR2 YFSETQ. The V gene lost 1 base and the J gene lost 1 base, with 5 bases spanning the gap. In DNA, the CDR3 is TGCGCCAGCAGCTTGACAGAGAACACCGGGGAGCTGTTTTTT. As protein: CASSLTENTGELFF.

The rearrangement joins TRBV2 to TRBJ2-7; 7 bases fit TRBD1. Losses at the gene ends were 6 bases for V and 6 bases for J; bases not matched to a gene: 5. The CDR3 runs 12 residues. Germline assignment: CDR1 SNHLY and CDR2 FYNNEI. In DNA, the CDR3 is TGTGCCAGCAGGGACAGGATCCGCGAGCAGTACTTC. Residues: CASRDRIREQYF. Full variable domain (missing parts from reference TRBV2 and TRBJ2-7): EPEVTQTPSHQVTQMGQEVILRCVPISNHLYFYWYRQILGQKVEFLVSFYNNEISEKSEIFDDQFSVERPDGSNFTLKIRSTKLEDSAMYFCASRDRIREQYFGPGTRLTVT.

The chain has TRBV18 and TRBJ2-3; possible D gene TRBD2, 6 bases. Germline V gives CDR1 KGHSH, CDR2 LQKENI. Trimming pared 1 base from V and 2 bases from J, leaving 22 bases between. The CDR3 contains 19 residues. CDR3 sequence reads: CASSPQAGRGPDPTDTQYF. The CDR3 bases are TGTGCCAGCTCACCACAGGCAGGGCGGGGACCAGACCCCACAGATACGCAGTATTTT.

The chain has TRBV10-3 and TRBJ1-1, with 8 bases fitting TRBD1. The V segment lost 10 bases and the J segment 1 base; nucleotides outside the gene matches: 8. Germline-derived CDR1 and CDR2 are ENHRY and SYGVKD. This CDR3 comprises 14 residues. CDR3 nucleotide sequence: TGTGCCACCACCCTCGACAGGGGGAACACTGAAGCTTTCTTT. This sequence encodes CATTLDRGNTEAFF.

This rearrangement joins TRBV18 to TRBJ1-1; 8 bases are shared with TRBD1. V was clipped by 3 bases and J by 3 bases; unmatched bases: 9. CDR1 is KGHSH, CDR2 LQKENI, per germline. This CDR3 comprises 16 residues. The CDR3 nucleotides read TGTGCCAGCTCACCCCGGGTCCAGGGGGCCTACACTGAAGCTTTCTTT. As protein: CASSPRVQGAYTEAFF.

J is TRBJ2-1 and V is TRBV24-1; a weak D match, TRBD2 (6 bases). The length of the CDR3 is 14 residues. Germline V gene lookup returns CDR1 KGHDR and CDR2 SFDVKD. Trimming took 1 base from V and 10 from J, leaving 13 bases between them. The CDR3 loop reads CATSDFPSGEEQFF. The CDR3 DNA reads as TGTGCCACCAGTGATTTCCCCTCGGGGGAGGAGCAGTTCTTC.